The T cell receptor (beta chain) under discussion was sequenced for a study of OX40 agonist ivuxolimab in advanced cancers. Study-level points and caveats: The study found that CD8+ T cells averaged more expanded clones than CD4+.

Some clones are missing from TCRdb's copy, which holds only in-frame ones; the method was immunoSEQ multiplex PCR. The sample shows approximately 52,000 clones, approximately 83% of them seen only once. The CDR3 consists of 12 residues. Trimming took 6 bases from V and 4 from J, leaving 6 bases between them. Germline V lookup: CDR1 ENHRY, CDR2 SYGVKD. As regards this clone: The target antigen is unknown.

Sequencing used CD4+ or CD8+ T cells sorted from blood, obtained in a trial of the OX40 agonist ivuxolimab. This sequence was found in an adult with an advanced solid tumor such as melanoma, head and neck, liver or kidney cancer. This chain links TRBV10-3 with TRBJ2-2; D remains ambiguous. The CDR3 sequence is CAIRTSTGELFF. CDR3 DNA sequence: TGTGCCATCAGGACTTCCACCGGGGAGCTGTTTTTT.